The clone carrying this T cell receptor (beta chain) has just a few counts. The CDR3 is made up of 15 amino acids. Between the trimmed V and J ends, which lost 4 bases and 0 bases, there was a span of 13 bases. Germline-derived CDR1 and CDR2 are SGDLS and YYNGEE. The entry originates in a study of blood T cell repertoires in COVID-19. The protocol was immunoSEQ multiplex PCR, while the TCRdb copy is restricted to in-frame clones and leaves out a portion. The sample records more than 25,000 clones, around 80% being singletons. The receptor comes from a woman aged 80 or over with acute or convalescent COVID-19. Sequencing used peripheral blood. The rearrangement uses TRBV9 and TRBJ2-5; a possible D gene is TRBD1 (5 bases). The CDR3 DNA is TGTGCCAGCAGCCCAGAAGGGGCGTACCAAGAGACCCAGTACTTC. Its translation: CASSPEGAYQETQYF.